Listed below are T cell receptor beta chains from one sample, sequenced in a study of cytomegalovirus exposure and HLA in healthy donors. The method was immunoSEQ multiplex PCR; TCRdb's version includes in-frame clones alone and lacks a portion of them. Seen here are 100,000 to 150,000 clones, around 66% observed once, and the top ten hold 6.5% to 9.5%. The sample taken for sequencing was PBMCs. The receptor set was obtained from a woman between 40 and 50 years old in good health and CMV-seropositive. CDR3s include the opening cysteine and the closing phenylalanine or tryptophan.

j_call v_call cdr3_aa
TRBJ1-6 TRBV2 CASRDRENNSPLHF
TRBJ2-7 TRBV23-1 CARNTPGQGALRRTYEQYF
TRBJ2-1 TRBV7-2 CASSLIGAGIYNEQFF
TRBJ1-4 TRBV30 CAWSVLRWGGNEKLFF
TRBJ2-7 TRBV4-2 CASSQFGGQSSYEQYF
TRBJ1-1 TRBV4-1 CASSLNPGQGDTEAFF
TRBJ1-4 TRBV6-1 CASSSPDRGYEKLFF
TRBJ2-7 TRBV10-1 CASSESDSPHEQYF
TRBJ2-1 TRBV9 CASSVGPGQGYTEQFF
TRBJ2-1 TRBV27 CASSYAPSSYNEQFF
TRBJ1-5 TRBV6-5 CASGGGRGQPQHF
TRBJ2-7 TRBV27 CASSPRLAGGILREQYF
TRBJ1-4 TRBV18 CASSAAEVNEKLFF
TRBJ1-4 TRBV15 CATSRGRDRGGEKLFF
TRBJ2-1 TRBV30 CAWSLVEGEQFF
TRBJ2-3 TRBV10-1 CASRGGLAGGPTDTQYF
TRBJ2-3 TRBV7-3 CASSLIAGELAGGPDTQYF
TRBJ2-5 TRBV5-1 CASSSPSQETQYF
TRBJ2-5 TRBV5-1 CASSSGLKETQYF
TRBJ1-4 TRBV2 CASSAESYNEKLFF
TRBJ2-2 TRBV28 CASRGGHYTGELFF
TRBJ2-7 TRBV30 CAWSSNYEQYF
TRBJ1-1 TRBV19 CASRREGSTTEAFF